Here is one T cell receptor (beta chain) with its context. This specimen belongs to a study of control samples from healthy donors and cancer patients. Trimming shortened V by 5 bases and J by 5 bases, and 12 bases separated the two germline ends. The CDR3 has 13 amino acids. CDR1 LNHDA and CDR2 SQIVND come from the germline V gene (reference sequence). Method: immunoSEQ multiplex PCR; TCRdb's copy keeps in-frame clones and lacks some. This sample has tens of thousands of clones; roughly 82% occur once, and the top ten carry approximately 15%. The sequenced material came from blood. The V call is TRBV19, the J call TRBJ1-2; D call uncertain. The clonotype originates from a man aged 50 to 60 in good health. The CDR3 loop reads CASSENEAYGYTF. The CDR3 DNA reads TGTGCCAGTAGTGAAAATGAGGCATATGGCTACACCTTC.